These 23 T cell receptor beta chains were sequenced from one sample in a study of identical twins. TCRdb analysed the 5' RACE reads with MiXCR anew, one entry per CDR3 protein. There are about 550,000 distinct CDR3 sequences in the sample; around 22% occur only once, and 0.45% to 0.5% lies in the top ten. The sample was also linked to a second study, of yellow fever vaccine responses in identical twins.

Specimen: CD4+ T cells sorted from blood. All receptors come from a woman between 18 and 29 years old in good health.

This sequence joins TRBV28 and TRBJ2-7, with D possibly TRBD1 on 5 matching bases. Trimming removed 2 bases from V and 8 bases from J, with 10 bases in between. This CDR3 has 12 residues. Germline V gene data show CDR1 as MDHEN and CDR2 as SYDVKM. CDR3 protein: CASSLGQGKQYF. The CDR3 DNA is TGTGCCAGCAGTTTAGGGCAGGGCAAGCAGTACTTC.

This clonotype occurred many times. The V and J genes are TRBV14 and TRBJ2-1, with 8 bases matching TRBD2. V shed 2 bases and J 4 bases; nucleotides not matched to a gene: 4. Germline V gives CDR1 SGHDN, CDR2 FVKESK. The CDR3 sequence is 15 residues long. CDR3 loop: CASSQMAGGYNEQFF. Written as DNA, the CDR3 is TGTGCCAGCAGCCAAATGGCGGGGGGATACAATGAGCAGTTCTTC.

The CDR3 reads CASSLFRSYEQFF. DNA for the CDR3: TGTGCCAGCAGCTTATTTAGGAGCTATGAGCAGTTCTTC. The rearrangement links TRBV7-2 to TRBJ2-1; no definite D call. Between the trimmed V and J ends, which lost 2 bases and 8 bases, there was a span of 10 bases. Germline V gene sequence: CDR1 SGHTA, CDR2 FQGNSA. The CDR3 is 13 amino acids. The variable domain in full, completed from reference TRBV7-2 and TRBJ2-1, reads GAGVSQSPSNKVTEKGKDVELRCDPISGHTALYWYRQSLGQGLEFLIYFQGNSAPDKSGLPSDRFSAERTGGSVSTLTIQRTQQEDSAVYLCASSLFRSYEQFFGPGTRLTVL.

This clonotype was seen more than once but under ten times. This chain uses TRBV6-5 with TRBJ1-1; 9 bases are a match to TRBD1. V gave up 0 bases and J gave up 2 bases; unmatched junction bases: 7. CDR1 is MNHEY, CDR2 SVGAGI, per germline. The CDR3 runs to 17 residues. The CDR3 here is CASSYSRQGGINTEAFF. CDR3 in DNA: TGTGCCAGCAGTTACTCGAGACAGGGGGGAATAAACACTGAAGCTTTCTTT.

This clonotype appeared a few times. The chain's CDR3 is CSVGVLAFTRTDTQYF. The CDR3 DNA is TGCAGCGTTGGCGTTTTGGCTTTTACGCGCACAGATACGCAGTATTTT. The V gene is TRBV29-1, the J gene TRBJ2-3; no clear D. The CDR3 has 16 residues. Between the trimmed V and J ends, which lost 4 bases and 1 base, there was a span of 18 bases. Germline V CDR1 and CDR2: SQVTM, ANQGSEA.

The CDR3 loop is CASSPRTALNEQFF. The CDR3 DNA is TGTGCCAGCAGCCCACGGACGGCCCTCAATGAGCAGTTCTTC. The V call is TRBV7-8, the J call TRBJ2-1, with no clear D. Looked up from germline, CDR1 is SGHVS and CDR2 is FQNEAQ. The CDR3 runs to 14 residues. V was shortened by 5 bases and J by 6 bases, with 14 bases between the two germline ends.

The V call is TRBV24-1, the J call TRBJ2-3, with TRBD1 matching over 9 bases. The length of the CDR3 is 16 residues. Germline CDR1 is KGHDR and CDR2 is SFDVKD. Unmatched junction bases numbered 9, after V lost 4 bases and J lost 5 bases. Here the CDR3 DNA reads TGTGCCACCAGTGAGGAAAACAGGGGGCTCAGAGATACGCAGTATTTT. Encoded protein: CATSEENRGLRDTQYF.

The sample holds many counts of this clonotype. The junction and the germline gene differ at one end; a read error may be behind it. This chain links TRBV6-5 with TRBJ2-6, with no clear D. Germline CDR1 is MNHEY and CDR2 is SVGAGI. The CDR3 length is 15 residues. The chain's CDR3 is CASSYSGSGANVLTF. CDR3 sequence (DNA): TGTGCCAGCAGCTACTCCGGGTCGGGGGCCAACGTCCTGACTTTC.

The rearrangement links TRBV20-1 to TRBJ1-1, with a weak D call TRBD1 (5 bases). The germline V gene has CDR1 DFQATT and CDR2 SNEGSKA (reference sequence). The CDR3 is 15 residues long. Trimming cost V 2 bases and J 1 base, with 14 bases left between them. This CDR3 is CSARSSGTGNTEAFF. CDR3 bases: TGCAGTGCTAGATCCTCCGGGACGGGGAACACTGAAGCTTTCTTT.

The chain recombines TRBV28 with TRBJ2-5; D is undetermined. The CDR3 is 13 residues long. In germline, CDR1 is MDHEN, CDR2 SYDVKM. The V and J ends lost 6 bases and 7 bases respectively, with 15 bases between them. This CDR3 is CASRFTGLGTQYF. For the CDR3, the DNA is TGTGCCAGCAGATTTACTGGGCTAGGGACCCAGTACTTC.

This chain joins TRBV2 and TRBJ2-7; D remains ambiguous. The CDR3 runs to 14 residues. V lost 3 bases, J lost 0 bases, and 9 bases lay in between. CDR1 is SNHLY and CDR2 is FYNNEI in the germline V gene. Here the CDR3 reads CASSETFNSYEQYF. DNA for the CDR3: TGTGCCAGCAGTGAGACTTTTAACTCCTACGAGCAGTACTTC.

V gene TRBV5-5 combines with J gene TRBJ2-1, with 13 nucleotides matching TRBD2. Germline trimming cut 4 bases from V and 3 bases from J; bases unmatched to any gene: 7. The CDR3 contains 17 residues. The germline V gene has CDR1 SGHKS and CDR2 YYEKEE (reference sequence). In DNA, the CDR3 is TGTGCCAGCAGCAGGACTAGCGGGGGAGATTTCTACAATGAGCAGTTCTTC. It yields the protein CASSRTSGGDFYNEQFF.

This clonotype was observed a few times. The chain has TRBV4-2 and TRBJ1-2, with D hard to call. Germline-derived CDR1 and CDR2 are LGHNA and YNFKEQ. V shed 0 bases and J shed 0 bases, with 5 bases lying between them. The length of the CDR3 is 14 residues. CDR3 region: CASSQDLANYGYTF. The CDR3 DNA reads TGTGCCAGCAGCCAAGATCTAGCTAACTATGGCTACACCTTC.

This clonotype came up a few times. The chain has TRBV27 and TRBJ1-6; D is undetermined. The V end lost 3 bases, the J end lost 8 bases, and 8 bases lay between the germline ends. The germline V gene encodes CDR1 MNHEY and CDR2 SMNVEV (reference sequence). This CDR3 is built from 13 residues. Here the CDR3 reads CASSLLGYSPLHF. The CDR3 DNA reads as TGTGCCAGCAGTTTGCTGGGGTATTCACCCCTCCACTTT.

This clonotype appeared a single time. Here the CDR3 DNA reads TGTGCCAGCAGTAACGACATTCAGCAGTTCTTC. Its protein product is CASSNDIQQFF. The chain links TRBV6-5 to TRBJ2-1; D gene uncertain. V dropped 5 bases and J dropped 11 bases, with 10 bases sitting between them. CDR3 length equals 11 residues. Germline V gene lookup returns CDR1 MNHEY and CDR2 SVGAGI.

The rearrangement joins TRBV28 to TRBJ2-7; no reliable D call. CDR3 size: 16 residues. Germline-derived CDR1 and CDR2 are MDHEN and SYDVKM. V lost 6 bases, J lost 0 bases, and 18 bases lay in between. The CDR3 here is CASSPQSPEDSYEQYF. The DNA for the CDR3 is TGTGCCAGCAGCCCCCAAAGTCCTGAGGACTCCTACGAGCAGTACTTC.

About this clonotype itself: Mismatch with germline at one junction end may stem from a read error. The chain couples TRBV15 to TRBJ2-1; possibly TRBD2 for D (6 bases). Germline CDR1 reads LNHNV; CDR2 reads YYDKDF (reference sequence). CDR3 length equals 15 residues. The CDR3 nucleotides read TGTGCCGCCAGCCCAAGAGCGGGCTCCTACAATGAGCAGTTCTTC. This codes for CAASPRAGSYNEQFF.

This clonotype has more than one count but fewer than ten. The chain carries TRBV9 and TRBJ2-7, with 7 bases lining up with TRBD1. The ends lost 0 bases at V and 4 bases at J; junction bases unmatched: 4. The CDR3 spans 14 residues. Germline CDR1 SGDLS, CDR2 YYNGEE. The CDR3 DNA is TGTGCCAGCAGCGTAGCCGGGACAGATTACGAGCAGTACTTC. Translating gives CASSVAGTDYEQYF. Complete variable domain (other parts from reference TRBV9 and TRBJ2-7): DSGVTQTPKHLITATGQRVTLRCSPRSGDLSVYWYQQSLDQGLQFLIQYYNGEERAKGNILERFSAQQFPDLHSELNLSSLELGDSALYFCASSVAGTDYEQYFGPGTRLTVT.

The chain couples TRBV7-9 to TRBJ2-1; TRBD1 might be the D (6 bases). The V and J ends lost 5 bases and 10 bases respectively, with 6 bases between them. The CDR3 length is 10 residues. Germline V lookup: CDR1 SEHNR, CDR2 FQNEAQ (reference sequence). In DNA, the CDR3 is TGTGCCAGCAGCGGGACAGAGCAGTTCTTC. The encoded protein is CASSGTEQFF.

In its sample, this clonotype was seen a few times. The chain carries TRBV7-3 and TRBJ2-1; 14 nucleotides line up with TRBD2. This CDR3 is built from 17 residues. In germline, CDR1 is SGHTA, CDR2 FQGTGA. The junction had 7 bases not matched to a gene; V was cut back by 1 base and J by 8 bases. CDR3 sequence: CASSLRGTSGSLDEQFF. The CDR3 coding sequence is TGTGCCAGCAGCTTAAGGGGGACTAGCGGGAGCTTGGATGAGCAGTTCTTC.

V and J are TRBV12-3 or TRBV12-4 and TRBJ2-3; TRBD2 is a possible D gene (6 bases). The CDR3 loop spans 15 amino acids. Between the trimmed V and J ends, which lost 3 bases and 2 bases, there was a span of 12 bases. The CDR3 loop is CASSLRRGNTDTQYF. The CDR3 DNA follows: TGTGCCAGCAGTTTGCGGCGGGGAAACACAGATACGCAGTATTTT.

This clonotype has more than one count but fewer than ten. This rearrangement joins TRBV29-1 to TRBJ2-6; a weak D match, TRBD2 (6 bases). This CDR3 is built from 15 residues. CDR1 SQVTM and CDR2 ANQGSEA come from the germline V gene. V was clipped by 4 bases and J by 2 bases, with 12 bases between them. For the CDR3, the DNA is TGCAGCGTTGCGGGAGAAACTGCTGGGGCCAACGTCCTGACTTTC. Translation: CSVAGETAGANVLTF.

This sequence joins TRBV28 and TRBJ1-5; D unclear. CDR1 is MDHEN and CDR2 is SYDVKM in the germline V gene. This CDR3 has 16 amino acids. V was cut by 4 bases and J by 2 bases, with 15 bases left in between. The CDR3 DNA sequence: TGTGCCAGCAGTTCCACGACCTTTAGAGGCAATCAGCCCCAGCATTTT. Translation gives CASSSTTFRGNQPQHF.